A single sample is the source of the 32 T cell receptor beta chains below, sequenced in a study of identical twins. One entry per CDR3 protein results from TCRdb running MiXCR on the 5' RACE reads. The sample yields 500,000 to 550,000 distinct CDR3 sequences, under 25% seen once. Another study also made use of these data, one on yellow fever vaccine responses in identical twins.

The sequenced sample was CD4+ T cells sorted from blood. These receptor sequences come from a woman younger than 35 in good health.

This chain links TRBV3-1 with TRBJ1-1; D not certain. Per germline, CDR1 LGHDT and CDR2 YNNKEL (reference sequence). With 2 bases removed from V and 1 base from J, the gap between germline ends came to 8 bases. The CDR3 is 14 amino acids. CDR3 DNA: TGTGCCAGCAGCCAAACGGGGTGGAACACTGAAGCTTTCTTT. Its translation: CASSQTGWNTEAFF.

This chain uses TRBV20-1 with TRBJ2-1; D may be TRBD1 (6 bases). CDR1 is DFQATT and CDR2 is SNEGSKA in the germline V gene (reference sequence). The germline V and J ends were trimmed by 1 base and 8 bases, with 9 bases remaining between them. The CDR3 is 12 amino acids. CDR3 sequence reads: CSARAEGDEQFF. The CDR3 DNA reads as TGCAGTGCTAGAGCCGAGGGGGATGAGCAGTTCTTC.

V gene TRBV5-1 combines with J gene TRBJ2-5; D gene ambiguous. The V and J ends lost 2 bases and 2 bases respectively, with 13 bases between them. This CDR3 contains 15 residues. The germline V gene has CDR1 SGHRS and CDR2 YFSETQ. CDR3 sequence reads: CASSLQPGPQETQYF. DNA of the CDR3: TGCGCCAGCAGCTTACAACCTGGGCCTCAAGAGACCCAGTACTTC. The full variable domain, completed using reference TRBV5-1 and TRBJ2-5, is KAGVTQTPRYLIKTRGQQVTLSCSPISGHRSVSWYQQTPGQGLQFLFEYFSETQRNKGNFPGRFSGRQFSNSRSEMNVSTLELGDSALYLCASSLQPGPQETQYFGPGTRLLVL.

At least ten counts were recorded for this clonotype. This rearrangement joins TRBV6-5 to TRBJ1-1; D remains unclear. The CDR3 extends over 14 amino acids. V shed 1 base and J shed 4 bases, with 10 bases lying between them. Germline V gene sequence: CDR1 MNHEY, CDR2 SVGAGI. The CDR3 region has the DNA TGTGCCAGCAGTTACTTAACCAGTGCCACTGAAGCTTTCTTT. Protein product: CASSYLTSATEAFF.

The chain recombines TRBV7-9 with TRBJ1-1; 7 nucleotides line up with TRBD1. The CDR3 contains 14 residues. V trimming: 5 bases; J trimming: 5 bases; junction bases outside the gene matches: 8. The germline CDR1 and CDR2 sequences are SEHNR and FQNEAQ (reference sequence). The CDR3 reads CASSPGTDATEAFF. In DNA, the CDR3 is TGTGCCAGCAGCCCGGGGACAGATGCGACTGAAGCTTTCTTT.

This clonotype has only a few counts. The rearrangement links TRBV4-1 to TRBJ2-5; D possibly uses TRBD1 or TRBD2 (5 bases each). The CDR3 is made up of 15 amino acids. CDR1 is MGHRA and CDR2 is YSYEKL in the germline V gene. Between the trimmed V and J ends, which lost 4 bases and 4 bases, there was a span of 16 bases. CDR3 nucleotides: TGCGCCAGCAGCCCCCGGGGCAGCCAACTAGAGACCCAGTACTTC. Translated, it gives CASSPRGSQLETQYF.

The rearrangement joins TRBV2 to TRBJ1-1; D is undetermined. The V gene's germline CDR1 is SNHLY and CDR2 FYNNEI. The CDR3 runs 14 residues. The V end lost 0 bases, the J end lost 8 bases, and 13 bases lay between the germline ends. The CDR3: CASSEAEWRMEAFF. In nucleotides, the CDR3 is TGTGCCAGCAGTGAAGCTGAGTGGAGGATGGAAGCTTTCTTT. Full variable domain (remainder filled in from reference TRBV2 and TRBJ1-1): EPEVTQTPSHQVTQMGQEVILRCVPISNHLYFYWYRQILGQKVEFLVSFYNNEISEKSEIFDDQFSVERPDGSNFTLKIRSTKLEDSAMYFCASSEAEWRMEAFFGQGTRLTVV.

The V gene is TRBV20-1, the J gene TRBJ2-3, with 9 bases that match TRBD1. The ends lost 5 bases at V and 3 bases at J; junction bases unmatched: 9. The CDR3 consists of 15 residues. Germline lookup yields CDR1 DFQATT and CDR2 SNEGSKA (reference sequence). CDR3 loop: CSAFRQGGGTDTQYF. The CDR3 DNA sequence: TGCAGTGCTTTCCGACAGGGGGGTGGAACAGATACGCAGTATTTT.

This clonotype was counted only a few times. The chain uses TRBV21-1 and TRBJ2-7. TRBV21-1 is tagged as a pseudogene. The CDR3 loop spans 14 amino acids. The DNA of the CDR3 is TGTGCCAGCCCCATTACACAGGACTCCTACGAGCAGTACGTC. The encoded protein is CASPITQDSYEQYV.

This clonotype was seen more than once but under ten times. The chain uses TRBV7-9 and TRBJ2-1; 14 bases match TRBD2. The CDR3 loop spans 16 amino acids. V dropped 5 bases and J dropped 10; count of bases not matched to a gene: 10. From germline, CDR1 is SEHNR and CDR2 FQNEAQ (reference sequence). Here the CDR3 reads CASSPLGTSGSGEQFF. CDR3 DNA sequence: TGTGCCAGCAGCCCATTAGGGACTAGCGGGAGCGGGGAGCAGTTCTTC.

Worth noting for this clonotype: A junction boundary mismatches the germline segment, possibly from a read error. This chain connects TRBV11-2 to TRBJ2-7; 7 positions agree with TRBD1. Germline CDR1 and CDR2: SGHAT and FQNNGV. CDR3 size: 15 residues. CDR3 protein: CASSLEGGIAYEQYF. CDR3 nucleotide sequence: TGTGCCAGCAGCCTAGAAGGGGGCATAGCCTACGAGCAGTACTTC.

This clonotype has just a few counts. The chain links TRBV10-1 to TRBJ2-2, with 9 bases that match TRBD2. Germline-derived CDR1 and CDR2 are WNHNN and SYGVQD (reference sequence). CDR3 size: 16 residues. With 3 bases clipped from V and 4 bases from J, the junction kept 6 bases outside the gene matches. The DNA for the CDR3 is TGCGCCAGCAGTGATGGGGCGGGAGGGCGCACCGGGGAGCTGTTTTTT. Translated: CASSDGAGGRTGELFF.

The gene calls are TRBV12-3 or TRBV12-4 and TRBJ2-7; 7 nucleotides match TRBD2. The length of the CDR3 is 13 residues. V shed 7 bases, J shed 6 bases, and the junction held 9 bases outside the gene matches. The CDR3 protein is CASMRDYPGEQYF. DNA of the CDR3: TGTGCCAGCATGCGGGACTACCCTGGCGAGCAGTACTTC.

V and J are TRBV3-1 and TRBJ2-2, with 9 bases that match TRBD1. V lost 4 bases and J lost 5; bases outside the gene matches: 5. The CDR3 sequence is 15 residues long. CDR1 is LGHDT and CDR2 is YNNKEL in the germline V gene (reference sequence). CDR3 sequence: CASSPGQGSTGELFF. As DNA, the CDR3 is TGTGCCAGCAGCCCGGGACAGGGATCGACCGGGGAGCTGTTTTTT.

The V call is TRBV6-1, the J call TRBJ2-7; D not resolved. V lost 0 bases, J lost 0 bases, and 6 bases lay in between. The CDR3 totals 14 residues. Germline values: CDR1 MNHNS, CDR2 SASEGT. As DNA, the CDR3 is TGTGCCAGCAGTGAAGCCACAGTCTCCTACGAGCAGTACGTC. Residues: CASSEATVSYEQYV.

V gene TRBV12-3 or TRBV12-4 combines with J gene TRBJ2-1; 7 nucleotides align to TRBD2. This CDR3 is built from 16 residues. The trim removed 6 bases at V and 3 bases at J, leaving 11 bases unmatched. CDR3 region: CASSTPSGPFYNEQFF. The CDR3 DNA follows: TGTGCCAGCAGCACTCCTAGCGGACCCTTCTACAATGAGCAGTTCTTC.

This clonotype has more than one count but fewer than ten. This rearrangement joins TRBV4-2 to TRBJ2-3; possible D gene TRBD2, 7 bases. This CDR3 spans 16 amino acids. With 1 base removed from V and 5 bases from J, the gap between germline ends came to 16 bases. CDR1 and CDR2 from the germline V gene are LGHNA and YNFKEQ. In nucleotides, the CDR3 is TGTGCCAGCAGCCAAGTTCCGGGGGGCCGGGGAGATACGCAGTATTTT. Its translation: CASSQVPGGRGDTQYF.

The chain has TRBV29-1 and TRBJ1-2; TRBD1 agrees at 8 bases. Trimming took 4 bases from V and 1 from J; bases not matched to a gene: 8. This CDR3 comprises 15 residues. The germline gives CDR1 SQVTM, CDR2 ANQGSEA. CDR3 DNA: TGCAGCGTTGGACCCCAGGGGGCCGATAACTATGGCTACACCTTC. It is translated as CSVGPQGADNYGYTF.

The chain is built from TRBV6-5 and TRBJ2-5, with TRBD1 matching over 7 bases. Germline CDR1 and CDR2: MNHEY and SVGAGI. After removal of 4 bases from V and 2 bases from J, the junction contained 7 bases not matched to a gene. This CDR3 has 15 amino acids. The CDR3 is CASSSSWTGQETQYF. CDR3 sequence (DNA): TGTGCCAGCAGTTCATCCTGGACAGGACAAGAGACCCAGTACTTC.

This clonotype appeared a few times. This chain joins TRBV14 and TRBJ1-1; D is undetermined. Looked up from germline, CDR1 is SGHDN and CDR2 is FVKESK. This CDR3 has 16 residues. V was shortened by 1 base and J by 1 base, with 13 bases between the two germline ends. CDR3 nucleotide sequence: TGTGCCAGCAGCCAAGGAAGTGGGTCCTCGAACACTGAAGCTTTCTTT. It yields the protein CASSQGSGSSNTEAFF.

This clonotype has more than one count but fewer than ten. The CDR3 carries no conserved terminal phenylalanine or tryptophan, so it likely arises from a read error. The DNA is left out, because the CDR3 cannot be placed on it with certainty; the CDR3 is given as TCRdb lists it. V and J are TRBV21-1 and TRBJ2-7; the table's D call TRBD2 went unverified against the DNA. TRBV21-1 is a listed pseudogene. The CDR3 is 13 residues long, ends included. The CDR3 is CASSKGGMVRGND.

The chain couples TRBV19 to TRBJ2-3; D ambiguous. Trimming cost V 7 bases and J 8 bases, with 13 bases left between them. There are 12 residues in the CDR3. Germline lookup yields CDR1 LNHDA and CDR2 SQIVND (reference sequence). The CDR3: CASKPGQGTQYF. The CDR3 nucleotides read TGTGCCAGTAAACCTGGGCAAGGTACGCAGTATTTT.

The gene calls are TRBV2 and TRBJ2-3, with unresolved D. Germline lookup yields CDR1 SNHLY and CDR2 FYNNEI. Trimming left V 7 bases short and J 6 bases short, with 8 bases between. CDR3 length: 11 residues. DNA of the CDR3: TGTGCCAGCATGGTTATGGATACGCAGTATTTT. Amino acids: CASMVMDTQYF.

The chain carries TRBV7-9 and TRBJ1-2, with D tentatively TRBD1 (6 bases). There are 15 residues in the CDR3. CDR1 and CDR2 from the germline V gene are SEHNR and FQNEAQ (reference sequence). The V and J ends lost 4 bases and 2 bases respectively, with 14 bases between them. The CDR3 here is CASSSDRSFNYGYTF. Here the CDR3 DNA reads TGTGCCAGCAGCTCAGACAGGAGCTTCAACTATGGCTACACCTTC.

This clonotype was found a few times. The chain links TRBV28 to TRBJ2-1, with TRBD2 matching over 13 bases. Germline-derived CDR1 and CDR2 are MDHEN and SYDVKM. The CDR3 spans 16 residues. The V gene end was trimmed by 1 base and the J gene end by 8 bases; junction bases not matched to a gene: 5. CDR3 loop: CASSLLRTSGSYEQFF. As DNA, the CDR3 is TGTGCCAGCAGTTTATTGAGGACTAGCGGGAGTTATGAGCAGTTCTTC.

The chain links TRBV3-1 to TRBJ2-2; no clear D. The germline V and J ends were trimmed by 2 bases and 7 bases, with 5 bases remaining between them. This CDR3 is 12 amino acids long. Germline CDR1 LGHDT, CDR2 YNNKEL (reference sequence). This CDR3 reads CASSQSFGELFF. The CDR3 coding sequence is TGTGCCAGCAGCCAATCTTTCGGGGAGCTGTTTTTT.

The chain combines TRBV24-1 with TRBJ2-7; 8 bases fit TRBD1. CDR1 is KGHDR and CDR2 is SFDVKD in the germline V gene. The J segment lost 0 bases and the V segment lost 4 bases, leaving 7 bases of the junction unmatched. This CDR3 region has 16 residues. The CDR3 here is CATSEEWDRSSYEQYV. CDR3 sequence (DNA): TGTGCCACCAGTGAAGAATGGGACAGGAGCTCCTACGAGCAGTACGTC.

This chain links TRBV5-1 with TRBJ2-7, with 14 bases lining up with TRBD2. CDR1 and CDR2 from the germline V gene are SGHRS and YFSETQ. Losses at the gene ends were 1 base for V and 7 bases for J; bases not matched to a gene: 4. The CDR3 is made up of 15 amino acids. The CDR3, as DNA: TGCGCCAGCAGCTTGTCGGGACTAGCGGGAGTTGAGCAGTACTTC. It is translated as CASSLSGLAGVEQYF. The whole variable domain, filled in from reference TRBV5-1 and TRBJ2-7, reads KAGVTQTPRYLIKTRGQQVTLSCSPISGHRSVSWYQQTPGQGLQFLFEYFSETQRNKGNFPGRFSGRQFSNSRSEMNVSTLELGDSALYLCASSLSGLAGVEQYFGPGTRLTVT.

The chain links TRBV27 to TRBJ2-5, with D possibly being TRBD1 or TRBD2 (5 bases each). The CDR3 loop spans 14 amino acids. The germline V gene has CDR1 MNHEY and CDR2 SMNVEV (reference sequence). V was cut by 6 bases and J by 4 bases, with 15 bases left in between. In nucleotides, the CDR3 is TGTGCCAGCAGCATAAGTCGGGGCGGAGAGACCCAGTACTTC. Residues: CASSISRGGETQYF.

The sample holds many counts of this clonotype. The junction departs from germline at one end; a sequencing error may be responsible. The chain employs TRBV5-1 and TRBJ2-3; the D gene is possibly TRBD2 (5 bases). The CDR3 has 14 residues. Germline V gives CDR1 SGHRS, CDR2 YFSETQ. The DNA for the CDR3 is TGTGCCAGCAGTGGCGGCGGGAGCACAGATACGCAGTATTTT. Its translation: CASSGGGSTDTQYF. Drawing the rest from reference TRBV5-1 and TRBJ2-3, the complete variable domain is KAGVTQTPRYLIKTRGQQVTLSCSPISGHRSVSWYQQTPGQGLQFLFEYFSETQRNKGNFPGRFSGRQFSNSRSEMNVSTLELGDSALYLCASSGGGSTDTQYFGPGTRLTVL.

There are a few counts of this clonotype. The chain is built from TRBV20-1 and TRBJ2-1; 8 bases are shared with TRBD1. Trimming took 4 bases from V and 3 from J; bases not matched to a gene: 11. The CDR3 is made up of 16 amino acids. Germline V gene data show CDR1 as DFQATT and CDR2 as SNEGSKA (reference sequence). The CDR3 DNA reads as TGCAGTGCTACCCGAACCGGGACAGGCAACTACAATGAGCAGTTCTTC. Amino acids: CSATRTGTGNYNEQFF.

This chain links TRBV10-3 with TRBJ2-1, with 8 bases identical to TRBD2. Germline V lookup: CDR1 ENHRY, CDR2 SYGVKD. The V and J ends lost 7 bases and 5 bases, in that order; junction bases with no gene match: 10. The CDR3 covers 15 residues. The CDR3 DNA follows: TGTGCCATCATGGAAATAGCGGGGCGAAACAATGAGCAGTTCTTC. Translating gives CAIMEIAGRNNEQFF.